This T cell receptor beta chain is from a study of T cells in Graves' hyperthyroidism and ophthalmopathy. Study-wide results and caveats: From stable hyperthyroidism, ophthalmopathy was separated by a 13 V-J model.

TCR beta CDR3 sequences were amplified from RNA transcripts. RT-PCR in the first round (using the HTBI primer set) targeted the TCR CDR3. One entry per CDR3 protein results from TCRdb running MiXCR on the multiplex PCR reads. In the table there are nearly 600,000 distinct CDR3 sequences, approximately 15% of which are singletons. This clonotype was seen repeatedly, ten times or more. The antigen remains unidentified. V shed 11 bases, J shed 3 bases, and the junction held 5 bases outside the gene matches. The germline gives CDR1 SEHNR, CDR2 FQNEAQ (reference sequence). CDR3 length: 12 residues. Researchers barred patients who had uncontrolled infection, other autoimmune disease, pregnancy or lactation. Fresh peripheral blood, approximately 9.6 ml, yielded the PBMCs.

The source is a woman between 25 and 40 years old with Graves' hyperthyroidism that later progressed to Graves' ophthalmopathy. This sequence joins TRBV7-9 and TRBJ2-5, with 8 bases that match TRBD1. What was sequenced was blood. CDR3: CAGQGLEETQYF. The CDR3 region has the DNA TGTGCCGGACAGGGTCTAGAAGAGACCCAGTACTTC.